Listed here are 14 T cell receptor beta chains from one sample, sequenced in a study of T-cell memory formation after mild COVID-19. TCRdb ran MiXCR on the 5' RACE reads and lists one entry per CDR3 protein. The sample records around 180,000 distinct CDR3 sequences, under 20% being singletons. Sequences were obtained from PBMCs or a T cell subset sorted from them (not recorded which). The receptor source for this set is an adult woman who had mild COVID-19 (a few samples of this study predate the infection). Cell type and time point are not known.

The table lists this clonotype with a few counts. This sequence joins TRBV3-1 and TRBJ2-5; D gene uncertain. The V gene lost 0 bases and the J gene lost 6 bases, with 5 bases spanning the gap. The germline CDR1 and CDR2 sequences are LGHDT and YNNKEL (reference sequence). The CDR3 is made up of 12 amino acids. The CDR3 sequence: CASSQELKTQYF. DNA for the CDR3: TGTGCCAGCAGCCAAGAGTTGAAGACCCAGTACTTC.

The chain carries TRBV5-4 and TRBJ2-3, with TRBD2 matching 8 bases. J was trimmed by 2 bases and V by 7 bases; bases with no gene match: 9. The CDR3 is made up of 15 amino acids. Germline CDR1 SGHNT, CDR2 YYREEE (reference sequence). As DNA, the CDR3 is TGTGCCAGCGCAAGCGGGAGAGCGGACACAGATACGCAGTATTTT. This gives the protein CASASGRADTDTQYF.

This clonotype was observed a few times. DNA for the CDR3: TGTGCCAGCAGCTTAGAAAGGGGGCTTAAATCTGAAGCTTTCTTT. This encodes CASSLERGLKSEAFF. The chain recombines TRBV7-9 with TRBJ1-1; 7 bases line up with TRBD1. CDR3 length equals 15 residues. Germline V lookup: CDR1 SEHNR, CDR2 FQNEAQ (reference sequence). Unmatched junction bases numbered 8, after V lost 1 base and J lost 6 bases.

The rearrangement joins TRBV7-2 to TRBJ2-7; TRBD2 aligns across 7 bases. Losses at the gene ends were 1 base for V and 5 bases for J; bases not matched to a gene: 2. The CDR3 has 13 residues. CDR1 is SGHTA, CDR2 FQGNSA, per germline. CDR3 bases: TGTGCCAGCAGCTTAGTAGCGGGCCACGAGCAGTACTTC. Translation: CASSLVAGHEQYF.

This clonotype occurred a few times. The gene calls are TRBV19 and TRBJ2-3, with 8 bases lining up with TRBD1. Germline values: CDR1 LNHDA, CDR2 SQIVND (reference sequence). V shed 6 bases and J 4 bases; nucleotides not matched to a gene: 6. This CDR3 is 14 amino acids long. The CDR3 DNA sequence: TGTGCCAGTAGCCCTCAGGGGGCCGCAGATACGCAGTATTTT. This encodes CASSPQGAADTQYF.

The chain carries TRBV5-1 and TRBJ2-7, with a weak D call TRBD2 (5 bases). Trimming pared 7 bases from V and 0 bases from J, leaving 11 bases between. There are 13 residues in the CDR3. From germline, CDR1 is SGHRS and CDR2 YFSETQ. The CDR3 loop is CASSSGSSYEQYF. In DNA form, the CDR3 reads TGCGCCAGCTCCTCTGGGAGCTCCTACGAGCAGTACTTC.

This chain connects TRBV18 to TRBJ2-3; the D gene is possibly TRBD2 (6 bases). Looked up from germline, CDR1 is KGHSH and CDR2 is LQKENI. CDR3 length equals 15 residues. V was clipped by 3 bases and J by 0 bases, with 10 bases between them. CDR3 DNA sequence: TGTGCCAGCTCACCGCAGGGACTGAGCACAGATACGCAGTATTTT. Its protein product is CASSPQGLSTDTQYF.

This clonotype was seen a handful of times. The J gene is TRBJ2-7, the V gene TRBV5-6; D is uncertain. This CDR3 is 17 amino acids long. V lost 2 bases and J lost 0, with 18 bases in between. Germline V gene data show CDR1 as SGHDT and CDR2 as YYEEEE. CDR3 protein: CASSFPFTDVSSYEQYF. The CDR3 DNA sequence: TGTGCCAGCAGCTTTCCCTTTACGGACGTCAGCTCCTACGAGCAGTACTTC.

This clonotype was seen more than once but under ten times. CDR3 loop: CASSLAIAGTGGKETQYF. The DNA of the CDR3 is TGTGCCAGCAGCTTGGCAATCGCCGGGACAGGGGGTAAAGAGACCCAGTACTTC. V is TRBV5-6 and J is TRBJ2-5, with 11 bases aligning to TRBD1. V was clipped by 0 bases and J by 3 bases; unmatched bases: 10. Looked up from germline, CDR1 is SGHDT and CDR2 is YYEEEE. The CDR3 has 18 residues. The whole variable domain, filled in from reference TRBV5-6 and TRBJ2-5, reads DAGVTQSPTHLIKTRGQQVTLRCSPKSGHDTVSWYQQALGQGPQFIFQYYEEEERQRGNFPDRFSGHQFPNYSSELNVNALLLGDSALYLCASSLAIAGTGGKETQYFGPGTRLLVL.

The table lists this clonotype with a few counts. The chain combines TRBV20-1 with TRBJ1-5; 9 nucleotides align to TRBD1. V gave up 5 bases and J gave up 6 bases; unmatched junction bases: 5. Germline V CDR1 and CDR2: DFQATT, SNEGSKA (reference sequence). This CDR3 has 13 residues. CDR3 bases: TGCAGTGCTGCCGGGACAGGGAGTCAGCCCCAGCATTTT. This translates into CSAAGTGSQPQHF.

This chain links TRBV5-4 with TRBJ1-1; tentatively, D is TRBD1 (5 bases). CDR3 length: 15 amino acids. Germline CDR1 SGHNT, CDR2 YYREEE (reference sequence). V was shortened by 0 bases and J by 5 bases, with 14 bases between the two germline ends. CDR3 DNA: TGTGCCAGCAGCTTGGAGAGGGGAGCGTCGACTGAAGCTTTCTTT. This encodes CASSLERGASTEAFF.

This clonotype was picked up a small number of times. The rearrangement uses TRBV7-9 and TRBJ2-7, with D possibly matching TRBD1 (5 bases). The CDR3 runs 13 residues. Trimming took 3 bases from V and 5 from J, leaving 11 bases between them. Germline values: CDR1 SEHNR, CDR2 FQNEAQ (reference sequence). DNA for the CDR3: TGTGCCAGCAGCTTGCAGACAGCGAACGAGCAGTACTTC. This gives the protein CASSLQTANEQYF.

Only a few counts were recorded for this clonotype. The chain recombines TRBV12-3 or TRBV12-4 with TRBJ1-2; a possible D gene is TRBD1 (5 bases). The CDR3 loop spans 15 amino acids. The V end lost 2 bases, the J end lost 4 bases, and 14 bases lay between the germline ends. CDR3 coding DNA: TGTGCCAGCAGTTTAACGGGGACGGCGGTCTATGGCTACACCTTC. Protein sequence: CASSLTGTAVYGYTF.

This clonotype was seen a few times. The rearrangement links TRBV5-1 to TRBJ2-7; 10 bases are shared with TRBD1. CDR1 is SGHRS and CDR2 is YFSETQ in the germline V gene. This CDR3 comprises 16 residues. V gave up 4 bases and J gave up 2 bases; unmatched junction bases: 9. CDR3 loop: CASSAFGQGETYEQYF. CDR3 coding DNA: TGCGCCAGCAGCGCCTTCGGACAGGGGGAGACCTACGAGCAGTACTTC. Using reference TRBV5-1 and TRBJ2-7 for the parts outside the CDR3, the full variable domain is KAGVTQTPRYLIKTRGQQVTLSCSPISGHRSVSWYQQTPGQGLQFLFEYFSETQRNKGNFPGRFSGRQFSNSRSEMNVSTLELGDSALYLCASSAFGQGETYEQYFGPGTRLTVT.